This T cell receptor (beta chain) was recorded in a study of blood T cell repertoires in COVID-19 (dated by TCRdb to about 2020). Context from the whole study: The collaborator samples originated in the United States, Italy and Spain and spanned the acute and convalescent phases of COVID-19. The prospective study material was composed of cDNA or gDNA derived from T cells, B-cell-depleted T cells, or PBMCs. Subjects who had been exposed to COVID-19, were actively infected with it, or had recovered from it provided the deeply sampled blood TCRbeta repertoires that made up the dataset. The repertoires were released in a freely available public database intended as a resource for research on the immune response to SARS-CoV-2. The samples were drawn from the first 160 participants of the ongoing ImmuneRACE study and from 1,254 subjects provided by 6 global collaborators. Sample metadata almost always included a de-identified subject ID, COVID-19 status, age in years and sex. Where HLA class I and class II types were available, the types were taken from metadata supplied by the sample provider, not from assay-based typing.

General conclusions and limits of the study: Clinical and demographic metadata were provided uncurated, with the amount varying by source and participant.

Each collaborating institution followed its own protocols to collect whole blood in K2EDTA tubes. For TCRbeta analysis, collaborators shipped samples in one of three forms: frozen whole blood, isolated PBMCs, or DNA extracted from either of those sample types. TCRbeta CDR3 regions were amplified from genomic DNA by means of the immunoSEQ Assay, a bias-controlled multiplex PCR. Per the authors' processing: The number of nucleated cells in each sample was estimated from the amplification of reference gene primers within the assay. Sequence reads were collapsed and filtered to measure the absolute abundance of every unique TCRbeta CDR3 rearrangement. For each sample, productive Simpson clonality was calculated as the square root of Simpson's diversity index over productive rearrangements. This is the immuneACCESS table as TCRdb keeps it, with only in-frame sequences that have V and J called. A part of the clones is gone; compared with another copy, unresolved V genes explain less than half, and the rest is unexplained. V and J calls and clone size come straight from that table; D and trimming were deduced from the DNA. Here the sample has 200,000 to 250,000 clones; roughly 84% occur a single time. Jointly, the top ten make up over 10% of the sample.

About this clone: The antigen this receptor binds is unknown. No much larger clone exists at a distance of one base, and base qualities are not known.

What was sequenced was peripheral blood. This TCR derives from a human donor in a cohort sampled during active COVID-19.

The CDR3 in this case is CASSPDSSGNGYTF. The DNA sequence is given as TGTGCCAGCTCACCGGATTCTTCCGGGAATGGCTACACCTTC. The sequence joins TRBV18 to TRBJ1-2; the D gene lacks a confident call. V gives up 3 bases and J gives up 6 bases, and the segment between their germline ends measures 14 bases. The CDR1 and CDR2 encoded by the germline V gene are KGHSH and LQKENI. CDR3 length: 14 amino acids, cysteine to phenylalanine. Only CDR3 DNA is held: 42 bases, read in frame from base 1.